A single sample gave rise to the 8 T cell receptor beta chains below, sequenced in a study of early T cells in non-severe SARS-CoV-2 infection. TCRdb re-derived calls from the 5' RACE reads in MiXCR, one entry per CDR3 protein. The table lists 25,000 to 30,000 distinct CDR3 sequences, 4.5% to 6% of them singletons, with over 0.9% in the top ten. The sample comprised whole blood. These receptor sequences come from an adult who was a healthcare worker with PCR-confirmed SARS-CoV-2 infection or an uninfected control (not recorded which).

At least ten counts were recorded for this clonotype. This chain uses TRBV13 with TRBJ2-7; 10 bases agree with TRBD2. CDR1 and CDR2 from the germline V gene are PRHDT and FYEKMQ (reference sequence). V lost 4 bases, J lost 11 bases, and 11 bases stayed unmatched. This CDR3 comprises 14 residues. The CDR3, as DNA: TGTGCCAGCAGCTCCGGACTAGCGGTCGGTTCGGAGTACTTC. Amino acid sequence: CASSSGLAVGSEYF.

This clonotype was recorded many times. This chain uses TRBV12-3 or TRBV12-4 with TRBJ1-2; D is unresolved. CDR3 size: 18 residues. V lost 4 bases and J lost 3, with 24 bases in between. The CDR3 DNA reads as TGTGCCAGCAGTTCCACCCCACCGAGACCCCCAACAGACTATGGCTACACCTTC. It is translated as CASSSTPPRPPTDYGYTF.

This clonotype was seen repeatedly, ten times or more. CDR3: CASSSGGSSGGRYNEQFF. CDR3 bases: TGTGCCAGCAGCTCCGGAGGTTCCAGCGGGGGTCGGTACAATGAGCAGTTCTTC. The J gene is TRBJ2-1, the V gene TRBV5-4; 8 nucleotides line up with TRBD2. CDR3 length equals 18 residues. The V segment lost 3 bases and the J segment 4 bases; nucleotides outside the gene matches: 15. Germline assignment: CDR1 SGHNT and CDR2 YYREEE (reference sequence).

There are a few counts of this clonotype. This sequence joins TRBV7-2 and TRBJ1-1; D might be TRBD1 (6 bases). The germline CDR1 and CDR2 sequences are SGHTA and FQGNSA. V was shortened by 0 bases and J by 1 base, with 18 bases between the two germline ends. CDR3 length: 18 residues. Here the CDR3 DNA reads TGTGCCAGCAGCTTAGCAAAGTGGGGGCTGCGAAAGAACACTGAAGCTTTCTTT. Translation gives CASSLAKWGLRKNTEAFF.

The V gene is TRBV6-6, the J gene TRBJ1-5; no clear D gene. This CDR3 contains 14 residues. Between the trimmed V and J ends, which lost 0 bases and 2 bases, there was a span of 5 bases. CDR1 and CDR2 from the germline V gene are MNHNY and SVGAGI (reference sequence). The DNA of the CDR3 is TGTGCCAGCAGTTACTCGATGGGCAATCAGCCCCAGCATTTT. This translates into CASSYSMGNQPQHF.

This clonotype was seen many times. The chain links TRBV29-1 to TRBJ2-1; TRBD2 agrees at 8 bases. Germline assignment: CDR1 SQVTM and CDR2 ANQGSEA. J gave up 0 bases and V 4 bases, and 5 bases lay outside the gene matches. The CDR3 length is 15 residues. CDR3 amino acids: CSVVGSGSSYNEQFF. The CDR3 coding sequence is TGCAGCGTTGTGGGGAGCGGGAGCTCCTACAATGAGCAGTTCTTC.

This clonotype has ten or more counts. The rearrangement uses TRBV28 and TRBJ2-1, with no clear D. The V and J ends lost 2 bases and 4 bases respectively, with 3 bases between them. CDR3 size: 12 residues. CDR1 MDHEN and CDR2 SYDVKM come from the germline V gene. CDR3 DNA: TGTGCCAGCAGTTTAATTTACAATGAGCAGTTCTTC. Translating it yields CASSLIYNEQFF.

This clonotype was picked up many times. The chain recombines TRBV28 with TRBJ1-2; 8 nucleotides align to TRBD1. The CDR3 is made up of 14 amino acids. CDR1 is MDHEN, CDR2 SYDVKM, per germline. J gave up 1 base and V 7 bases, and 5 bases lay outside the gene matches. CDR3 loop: CASKRTGINYGYTF. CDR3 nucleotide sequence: TGTGCCAGCAAAAGGACAGGGATTAACTATGGCTACACCTTC.